These T cell receptor beta chains were read from a single sample in a study of blood T cell repertoires in COVID-19. TCRdb keeps only in-frame clones here, not all; method: immunoSEQ multiplex PCR. In the table there are approximately 260,000 clones, over 75% of which are singletons. Sequenced material: peripheral blood. The receptors stem from a human donor in a cohort sampled during active COVID-19. CDR3s leave out the opening cysteine and the closing phenylalanine or tryptophan. Each record gives: J gene, D gene, V gene, CDR3 protein. D genes are given only for firm matches.

j_gene: TRBJ2-7; d_gene: NA; v_gene: TRBV5-5; CDR3aa: ASDPGASREQY
j_gene: TRBJ2-7; d_gene: TRBD1; v_gene: TRBV13; CDR3aa: ASSLSGTGDYGQY
j_gene: TRBJ2-1; d_gene: NA; v_gene: TRBV7-3; CDR3aa: ASSLIGSFRSEQF
j_gene: TRBJ2-7; d_gene: NA; v_gene: TRBV4-3; CDR3aa: ASSLGRTYEQY
j_gene: TRBJ2-7; d_gene: TRBD2; v_gene: TRBV3-1/TRBV3-2; CDR3aa: ASSHTSPTSGRASHEQY
j_gene: TRBJ1-5; d_gene: NA; v_gene: TRBV5-4; CDR3aa: ASSLSVLGQPQH
j_gene: TRBJ2-1; d_gene: TRBD1; v_gene: TRBV7-7; CDR3aa: ASSLDRGRDEQF
j_gene: TRBJ2-5; d_gene: NA; v_gene: TRBV11-2; CDR3aa: ASSSRVETQY
j_gene: TRBJ2-7; d_gene: NA; v_gene: TRBV5-8; CDR3aa: ASKPPVVNPYEQY
j_gene: TRBJ2-7; d_gene: NA; v_gene: TRBV7-9; CDR3aa: ASSGRTATYEQY
j_gene: TRBJ1-2; d_gene: NA; v_gene: TRBV7-2; CDR3aa: ASTPTGEPTYGYT
j_gene: TRBJ2-7; d_gene: TRBD1; v_gene: TRBV10-3; CDR3aa: AISGRDRASYEQY
j_gene: TRBJ2-6; d_gene: TRBD1; v_gene: TRBV6-1; CDR3aa: ASSATGGTGANVLT
j_gene: TRBJ2-1; d_gene: TRBD2; v_gene: TRBV7-3; CDR3aa: ASSLAGGIEQF